Listed here is a single TCR beta chain. The antigen remains undetermined. Previously, flow cytometry had revealed CD8+CD57+ cell expansion in the patients chosen for sequencing. Every one of the patients had aplastic anemia (severe, acquired). Blood came from patients not yet given any therapy. Genomic DNA, the template, was used for profiling of the TCR beta VDJ and CDR3. TCRdb used MiXCR to reprocess the reads, holding one entry per CDR3 protein. The sample lists about 120,000 distinct CDR3 sequences; roughly 55% were seen once. Germline assignment: CDR1 LGHNA and CDR2 YSLEER. The CDR3 is 16 residues long. Trimming removed 0 bases from V and 0 bases from J, with 10 bases in between. This sample was included in a study of CD8+CD57+ T cells in acquired aplastic anemia. As for the study in general: Sorted CD4+ plus CD8+ cells gave DNA averaging roughly 3 ug.

Study-level results: Between patients and controls, CD8+ Simpson's diversity did not vary significantly.

The chain couples TRBV4-3 to TRBJ2-3; weak D call: TRBD1 (5 bases). The sequence was collected from a human donor with aplastic anemia. Sequencing was performed on sorted CD4+, CD8+, or CD8+CD57+ T cells (not recorded which) from PBMCs. CDR3 DNA: TGCGCCAGCAGCCAAGACTTGAGACAGAGCACAGATACGCAGTATTTT. The encoded protein is CASSQDLRQSTDTQYF.